The present entry profiles one T cell receptor beta chain with its context. Its antigen is undetermined. This sample is part of a study of T cell responses to AZD1222 COVID-19 vaccine. Study-wide results and limits: Donors skewed white British and female; clonal diversity was possibly underestimated. As reported, nearly half of all spike-specific TCRs target variant regions that are unmutated.

Profiling relied on immunoSEQ multiplex PCR, and the TCRdb table lists in-frame clones only, not all of them. This table holds over 130,000 clones, more than 70% found once. Looked up from germline, CDR1 is MNHEY and CDR2 is SMNVEV (reference sequence). The CDR3 covers 13 residues. Deletions cut 4 bases from V and 6 bases from J, with 12 bases between. The clonotype originates from an adult who received the AZD1222 COVID-19 vaccine. The rearrangement uses TRBV27 and TRBJ1-2; D uncertain. The sequences come from peripheral blood, collected 28 days after the second AZD1222 dose. In DNA form, the CDR3 reads TGTGCCAGCAGTTGGTATGGCGGTAATGGCTACACCTTC. This sequence encodes CASSWYGGNGYTF.